The 25 T cell receptor beta chains in this list originate from one sample, sequenced in a study of shared clonotypes between healthy human individuals. Using immunoSEQ multiplex PCR, the repertoire was profiled, and TCRdb retains in-frame clones only, with some absent. The sample has about 2.3 million clones; 80% to 95% are singletons. What was sequenced was naive CD4+ T cells from PBMCs. The subset is: CD45RA+ positively selected. These receptors originate from a young man in good health. Some clones in this sample may be carry-over from other donors' samples.

J is TRBJ2-3 and V is TRBV10-2, with D perhaps assigned TRBD1 or TRBD2 (5 bases each). Germline loops: CDR1 WSHSY, CDR2 SAAADI. The length of the CDR3 is 13 residues. V lost 6 bases, J lost 4 bases, and 11 bases lay in between. The CDR3 is CASSSGTPDTQYF. The DNA of the CDR3 is TGCGCCAGCAGCTCCGGGACGCCAGATACGCAGTATTTT.

This clone was detected only once. J is TRBJ1-4 and V is TRBV28, with TRBD1 as a possible D gene (5 bases). The CDR3 length is 14 residues. Germline V lookup: CDR1 MDHEN, CDR2 SYDVKM. The V gene lost 7 bases and the J gene lost 8 bases, with 17 bases spanning the gap. The chain's CDR3 is CASTVGGKGEKLFF. CDR3 nucleotides: TGTGCCAGCACCGTTGGGGGGAAGGGCGAAAAACTGTTTTTT.

This clone came up once. CDR3: CASSLAVQNKYNEQFF. The CDR3, as DNA: TGCGCCAGCAGCTTGGCCGTGCAGAATAAATACAATGAGCAGTTCTTC. The V gene is TRBV5-1, the J gene TRBJ2-1; D call uncertain. CDR3 length: 16 amino acids. Trimming removed 0 bases at V and 4 bases at J, with 14 bases between. The germline V gene has CDR1 SGHRS and CDR2 YFSETQ. The full variable domain, rest sourced from reference TRBV5-1 and TRBJ2-1, is KAGVTQTPRYLIKTRGQQVTLSCSPISGHRSVSWYQQTPGQGLQFLFEYFSETQRNKGNFPGRFSGRQFSNSRSEMNVSTLELGDSALYLCASSLAVQNKYNEQFFGPGTRLTVL.

V gene TRBV2 combines with J gene TRBJ2-7, with D perhaps matching TRBD1 or TRBD2 (5 bases each). This CDR3 contains 19 residues. Trimming stripped 8 bases from V and 2 bases from J, with 31 bases between. Germline CDR1 and CDR2: SNHLY and FYNNEI. The CDR3 protein is CASSRPTPPPGTVTYEQYF. The CDR3 DNA reads TGTGCCAGCTCTAGACCCACCCCGCCCCCAGGGACGGTAACCTACGAGCAGTACTTC.

The rearrangement links TRBV2 to TRBJ1-1, with D unresolved. The V gene's germline CDR1 is SNHLY and CDR2 FYNNEI. V was cut by 5 bases and J by 5 bases, with 15 bases left in between. This CDR3 has 14 amino acids. The CDR3 DNA is TGTGCCAGCAGTACCCTTGAGGTCCAAACTGAAGCTTTCTTT. Protein product: CASSTLEVQTEAFF.

The chain joins TRBV11-2 to TRBJ2-1; 10 bases fit TRBD2. Germline V gene sequence: CDR1 SGHAT, CDR2 FQNNGV. Unmatched junction bases numbered 2, after V lost 5 bases and J lost 4 bases. The CDR3 is 14 residues long. DNA of the CDR3: TGTGCCAGCAGCCCGACTAGCGGGTACAATGAGCAGTTCTTC. Protein sequence: CASSPTSGYNEQFF.

This sequence joins TRBV28 and TRBJ1-1, with 7 bases fitting TRBD1. In germline, CDR1 is MDHEN, CDR2 SYDVKM. With V trimmed by 3 bases and J by 3 bases, 4 bases remained unmatched. This CDR3 has 14 residues. In nucleotides, the CDR3 is TGTGCCAGCAGTTTCGGGACAGACTACACTGAAGCTTTCTTT. Protein sequence: CASSFGTDYTEAFF.

The V gene is TRBV28, the J gene TRBJ1-1, with 7 bases aligning to TRBD1. J was trimmed by 9 bases and V by 5 bases; bases with no gene match: 12. Germline V gene lookup returns CDR1 MDHEN and CDR2 SYDVKM. This CDR3 spans 14 amino acids. The DNA for the CDR3 is TGTGCCAGCAGTCCGGCCGGGACAGCGTACAAAGCTTTCTTT. Protein: CASSPAGTAYKAFF.

The chain uses TRBV5-6 and TRBJ2-5; a possible D gene is TRBD2 (5 bases). This CDR3 is built from 13 residues. Germline-derived CDR1 and CDR2 are SGHDT and YYEEEE. V lost 5 bases, J lost 5 bases, and 13 bases lay in between. CDR3 region: CASSILAWETQYF. The CDR3 DNA is TGTGCCAGCAGTATTTTAGCGTGGGAGACCCAGTACTTC. Full variable domain (remainder filled in from reference TRBV5-6 and TRBJ2-5): DAGVTQSPTHLIKTRGQQVTLRCSPKSGHDTVSWYQQALGQGPQFIFQYYEEEERQRGNFPDRFSGHQFPNYSSELNVNALLLGDSALYLCASSILAWETQYFGPGTRLLVL.

V is TRBV5-1 and J is TRBJ1-1; possible D gene TRBD1, 6 bases. CDR3 size: 13 residues. Looked up from germline, CDR1 is SGHRS and CDR2 is YFSETQ. Trimming pared 0 bases from V and 11 bases from J, leaving 14 bases between. The CDR3 spells CASSLGDNLAAFF. DNA of the CDR3: TGCGCCAGCAGCTTGGGGGACAACCTGGCGGCTTTCTTT.

This clone was seen more than once but under ten times. This chain uses TRBV30 with TRBJ1-5; TRBD1 matches 9 bases. In germline, CDR1 is GTSNPN, CDR2 SVGIG (reference sequence). The CDR3 length is 15 residues. V gave up 0 bases and J gave up 11 bases; unmatched junction bases: 11. The DNA for the CDR3 is TGTGCCTGGAGTGTACCTGGGACAGGGAAGATGGCCCAGCATTTT. This sequence encodes CAWSVPGTGKMAQHF.

The chain joins TRBV7-9 to TRBJ2-1, with D hard to call. The V end lost 8 bases, the J end lost 4 bases, and 6 bases lay between the germline ends. The CDR3 covers 11 residues. Germline lookup yields CDR1 SEHNR and CDR2 FQNEAQ (reference sequence). The CDR3 is CASGTYNEQFF. The CDR3 region has the DNA TGTGCCAGCGGAACGTACAATGAGCAGTTCTTC.

The chain carries TRBV9 and TRBJ2-3; 9 bases line up with TRBD2. With 3 bases clipped from V and 3 bases from J, the junction kept 11 bases outside the gene matches. Germline lookup yields CDR1 SGDLS and CDR2 YYNGEE. The CDR3 spans 17 residues. CDR3 in amino acids: CASSATLTSGATDTQYF. DNA of the CDR3: TGTGCCAGCAGCGCCACCCTGACTAGCGGTGCGACAGATACGCAGTATTTT.

Comment on this clone: The sample contains more than one DNA sequence encoding this CDR3. This rearrangement joins TRBV2 to TRBJ1-1; a weak D match, TRBD1 (6 bases). Germline assignment: CDR1 SNHLY and CDR2 FYNNEI. The CDR3 is 14 residues long. Trimming removed 1 base from V and 4 bases from J, with 10 bases in between. CDR3 loop: CASSEVGGGTEAFF. The CDR3 DNA sequence: TGTGCCAGCAGTGAAGTAGGGGGTGGCACTGAAGCTTTCTTT.

The J gene is TRBJ2-7, the V gene TRBV9, with 9 bases fitting TRBD1. The trim removed 3 bases at V and 6 bases at J, leaving 7 bases unmatched. The CDR3 extends over 14 amino acids. Germline-derived CDR1 and CDR2 are SGDLS and YYNGEE. In DNA form, the CDR3 reads TGTGCCAGCAGCGGCCGGACAGGGGAAGGCGAGCAGTACTTC. It encodes CASSGRTGEGEQYF.

This chain joins TRBV4-2 and TRBJ2-1; 14 nucleotides agree with TRBD2. CDR1 is LGHNA and CDR2 is YNFKEQ in the germline V gene. This CDR3 has 16 amino acids. The V gene end was trimmed by 4 bases and the J gene end by 7 bases; junction bases not matched to a gene: 6. The CDR3 coding sequence is TGTGCCAGCAGCCCTACCGGGACTAGCGGGAGAAATGAGCAGTTCTTC. This sequence encodes CASSPTGTSGRNEQFF.

CDR3 amino acids: CASGLAGNADTQYF. In nucleotides, the CDR3 is TGTGCCAGTGGCCTAGCGGGAAACGCAGATACGCAGTATTTT. This rearrangement joins TRBV19 to TRBJ2-3, with 9 positions matching TRBD2. Germline-derived CDR1 and CDR2 are LNHDA and SQIVND (reference sequence). V trimming: 8 bases; J trimming: 4 bases; junction bases outside the gene matches: 7. The CDR3 runs 14 residues.

This chain links TRBV5-1 with TRBJ1-5; 7 bases fit TRBD1. V was clipped by 0 bases and J by 4 bases; unmatched bases: 4. Per germline, CDR1 SGHRS and CDR2 YFSETQ. The CDR3 length is 15 residues. CDR3 protein: CASSLEPGQNQPQHF. CDR3 DNA: TGCGCCAGCAGCTTGGAGCCGGGACAGAATCAGCCCCAGCATTTT.

J is TRBJ2-5 and V is TRBV18, with D maybe TRBD2 (5 bases). CDR3 length: 15 residues. Germline V lookup: CDR1 KGHSH, CDR2 LQKENI. The ends were cut back, 8 bases at V and 2 bases at J, with 18 bases in the middle. CDR3 amino acids: CASTGARGNQETQYF. Here the CDR3 DNA reads TGTGCCAGCACCGGTGCTCGGGGAAATCAAGAGACCCAGTACTTC.

The gene calls are TRBV2 and TRBJ2-3; the D gene is possibly TRBD1 (6 bases). CDR3 length: 17 amino acids. Germline V gene data show CDR1 as SNHLY and CDR2 as FYNNEI. Deletions cut 7 bases from V and 0 bases from J, with 20 bases between. CDR3 DNA: TGTGCCAGCACCAAAGAAATGGGACACCCTAGCACAGATACGCAGTATTTT. This sequence encodes CASTKEMGHPSTDTQYF.

There are a few counts of this clone. CDR3: CAWSVQGRGVTEAFF. The CDR3 DNA reads as TGTGCCTGGAGTGTACAGGGGAGGGGTGTCACTGAAGCTTTCTTT. The chain uses TRBV30 and TRBJ1-1, with 7 nucleotides matching TRBD1. Germline V gene lookup returns CDR1 GTSNPN and CDR2 SVGIG (reference sequence). CDR3 length: 15 residues. Losses at the gene ends were 0 bases for V and 4 bases for J; bases not matched to a gene: 8.

The chain has TRBV2 and TRBJ1-1, with a tentative D call TRBD1 (5 bases). V was cut by 8 bases and J by 6 bases, with 10 bases left in between. This CDR3 is 11 amino acids long. Germline assignment: CDR1 SNHLY and CDR2 FYNNEI. The CDR3 reads CASCREAEAFF. As DNA, the CDR3 is TGTGCCAGCTGCAGGGAGGCTGAAGCTTTCTTT.

The chain recombines TRBV4-3 with TRBJ1-2; D may be TRBD1 (6 bases). Trimming cost V 0 bases and J 3 bases, with 8 bases left between them. Per germline, CDR1 LGHNA and CDR2 YSLEER. This CDR3 comprises 14 residues. CDR3 protein: CASSQEQGHYGYTF. As DNA, the CDR3 is TGCGCCAGCAGCCAAGAACAGGGCCACTATGGCTACACCTTC.

This CDR3 reads CASSQPFGSGRGDEQFF. The DNA for the CDR3 is TGTGCCAGCAGCCAACCCTTTGGGAGCGGGAGAGGCGATGAGCAGTTCTTC. The chain links TRBV4-2 to TRBJ2-1, with 8 bases identical to TRBD2. This CDR3 comprises 17 residues. Unmatched junction bases numbered 14, after V lost 2 bases and J lost 8 bases. Per germline, CDR1 LGHNA and CDR2 YNFKEQ.

The genes are TRBV28 and TRBJ2-3; D is ambiguous. This CDR3 contains 14 residues. Germline lookup yields CDR1 MDHEN and CDR2 SYDVKM. Deletions cut 6 bases from V and 4 bases from J, with 14 bases between. The CDR3 DNA reads TGTGCCAGCAGCCGTCCCGGTTTGGCAGATACGCAGTATTTT. This codes for CASSRPGLADTQYF.